This T cell receptor beta chain appears in the sequencing data of a study of T-cell reconstitution after alpha-beta-depleted transplantation in children. This CDR3 region has 13 residues. V dropped 7 bases and J dropped 0 bases, with 8 bases sitting between them. This clonotype has just a few counts. Its antigen is as yet unknown. TCRbeta library construction was performed incorporating unique molecular identifiers. From the PCR reads, TCRdb called clonotypes with MiXCR, one entry per CDR3 protein. The repertoire holds about 98,000 distinct CDR3 sequences, with roughly 7.6% as singletons. Study-wide findings and caveats: Newly produced T cells mostly accounted for T-cell counts and diversity one year post-transplant. The origin of alpha-beta T cells about two months after transplant was reportedly several hundred expanded graft clones.

This chain uses TRBV12-3 or TRBV12-4 with TRBJ2-3; D may be TRBD2 (6 bases). The sequence was obtained from a boy aged 2-15 years with acute lymphoblastic leukemia, due to receive a stem cell transplant. Sequencing was performed on PBMCs, taken before TCRalphabeta/CD19-depleted stem cell transplant. CDR3 in amino acids: CASTGGSTDTQYF. CDR3 coding DNA: TGTGCCAGCACCGGGGGAAGCACAGATACGCAGTATTTT.